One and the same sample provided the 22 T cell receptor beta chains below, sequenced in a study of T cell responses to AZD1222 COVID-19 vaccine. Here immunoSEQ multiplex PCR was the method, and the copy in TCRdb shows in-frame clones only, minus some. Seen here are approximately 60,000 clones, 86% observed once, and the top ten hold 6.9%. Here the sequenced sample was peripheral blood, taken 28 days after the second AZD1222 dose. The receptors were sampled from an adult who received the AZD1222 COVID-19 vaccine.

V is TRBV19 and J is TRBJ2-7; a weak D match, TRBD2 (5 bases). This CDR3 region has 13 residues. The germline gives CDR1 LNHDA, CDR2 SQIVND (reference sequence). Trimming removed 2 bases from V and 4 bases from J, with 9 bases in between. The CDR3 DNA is TGTGCCAGTAGTATAACTAGAGGGTACGAGCAGTACTTC. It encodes CASSITRGYEQYF.

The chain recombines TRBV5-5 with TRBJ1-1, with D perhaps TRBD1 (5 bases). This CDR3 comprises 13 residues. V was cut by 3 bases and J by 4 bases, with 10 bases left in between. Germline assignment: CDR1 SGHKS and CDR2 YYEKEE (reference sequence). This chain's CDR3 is CASSSSGGTEAFF. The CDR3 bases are TGTGCCAGCAGCTCTTCGGGGGGCACTGAAGCTTTCTTT.

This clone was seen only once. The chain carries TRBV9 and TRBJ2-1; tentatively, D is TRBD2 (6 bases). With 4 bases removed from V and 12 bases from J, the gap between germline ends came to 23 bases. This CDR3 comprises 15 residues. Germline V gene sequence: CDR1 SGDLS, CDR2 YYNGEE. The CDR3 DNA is TGTGCCAGCAGCCCGAACGCGGGGCCCCCCCCGGGGCAGTTCTTC. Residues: CASSPNAGPPPGQFF.

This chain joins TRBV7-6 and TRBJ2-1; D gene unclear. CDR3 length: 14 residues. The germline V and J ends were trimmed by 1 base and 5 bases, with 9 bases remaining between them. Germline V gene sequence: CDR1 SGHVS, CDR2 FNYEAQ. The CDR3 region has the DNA TGTGCCAGCAGCTTAGGTGCCAGCAACAATGAGCAGTTCTTC. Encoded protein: CASSLGASNNEQFF. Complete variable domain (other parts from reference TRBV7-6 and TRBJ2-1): GAGVSQSPRYKVTKRGQDVALRCDPISGHVSLYWYRQALGQGPEFLTYFNYEAQQDKSGLPNDRFSAERPEGSISTLTIQRTEQRDSAMYRCASSLGASNNEQFFGPGTRLTVL.

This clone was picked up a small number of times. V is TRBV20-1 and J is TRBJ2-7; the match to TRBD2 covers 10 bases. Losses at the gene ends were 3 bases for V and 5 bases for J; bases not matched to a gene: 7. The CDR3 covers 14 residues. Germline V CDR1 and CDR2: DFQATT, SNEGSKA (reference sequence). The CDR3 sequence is CSASTVLAGNEQYF. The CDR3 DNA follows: TGCAGTGCTAGTACAGTACTAGCGGGAAACGAGCAGTACTTC.

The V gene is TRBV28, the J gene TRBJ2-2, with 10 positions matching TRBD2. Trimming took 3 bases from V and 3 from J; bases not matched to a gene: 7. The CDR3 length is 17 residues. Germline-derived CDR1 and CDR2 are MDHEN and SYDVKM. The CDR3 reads CASSFQRGGRDTGELFF. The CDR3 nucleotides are TGTGCCAGCAGTTTCCAGCGGGGGGGCCGGGACACCGGGGAGCTGTTTTTT.

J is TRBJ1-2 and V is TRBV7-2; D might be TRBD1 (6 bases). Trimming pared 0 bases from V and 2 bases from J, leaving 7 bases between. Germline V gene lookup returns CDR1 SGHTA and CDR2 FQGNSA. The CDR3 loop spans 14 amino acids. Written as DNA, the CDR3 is TGTGCCAGCAGCTTAGCCGGACAGAACTATGGCTACACCTTC. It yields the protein CASSLAGQNYGYTF.

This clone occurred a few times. CDR3 in DNA: TGCGCCAGCAGTACGGGAACAGGGTATAATCGGTACGAGCAGTACTTC. Amino acid sequence: CASSTGTGYNRYEQYF. The chain carries TRBV4-1 and TRBJ2-7, with a tentative D call TRBD1 (6 bases). This CDR3 contains 16 residues. The ends were cut back, 6 bases at V and 4 bases at J, with 22 bases in the middle. The V gene's germline CDR1 is MGHRA and CDR2 YSYEKL.

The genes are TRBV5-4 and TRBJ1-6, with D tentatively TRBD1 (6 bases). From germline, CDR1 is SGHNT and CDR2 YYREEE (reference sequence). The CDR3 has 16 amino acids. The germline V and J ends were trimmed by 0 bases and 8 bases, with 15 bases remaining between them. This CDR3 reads CASSLARGAGYSPLHF. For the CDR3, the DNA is TGTGCCAGCAGCTTGGCCCGGGGGGCTGGATATTCACCCCTCCACTTT. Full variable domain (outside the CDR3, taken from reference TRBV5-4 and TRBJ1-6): ETGVTQSPTHLIKTRGQQVTLRCSSQSGHNTVSWYQQALGQGPQFIFQYYREEENGRGNFPPRFSGLQFPNYSSELNVNALELDDSALYLCASSLARGAGYSPLHFGNGTRLTVT.

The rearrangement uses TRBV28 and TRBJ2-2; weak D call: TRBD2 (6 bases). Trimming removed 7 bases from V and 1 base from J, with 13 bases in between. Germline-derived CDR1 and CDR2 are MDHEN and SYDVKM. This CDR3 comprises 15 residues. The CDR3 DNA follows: TGTGCCAGCACCGTATCGACTAGGAACACCGGGGAGCTGTTTTTT. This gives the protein CASTVSTRNTGELFF. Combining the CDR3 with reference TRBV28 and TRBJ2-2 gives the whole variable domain DVKVTQSSRYLVKRTGEKVFLECVQDMDHENMFWYRQDPGLGLRLIYFSYDVKMKEKGDIPEGYSVSREKKERFSLILESASTNQTSMYLCASTVSTRNTGELFFGEGSRLTVL.

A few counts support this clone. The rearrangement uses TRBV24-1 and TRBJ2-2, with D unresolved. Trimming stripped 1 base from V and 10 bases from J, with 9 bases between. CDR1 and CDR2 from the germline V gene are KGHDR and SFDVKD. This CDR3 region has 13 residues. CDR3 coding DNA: TGTGCCACCAGTGATTTTATGGGCGAGGAGCTGTTTTTT. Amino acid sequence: CATSDFMGEELFF.

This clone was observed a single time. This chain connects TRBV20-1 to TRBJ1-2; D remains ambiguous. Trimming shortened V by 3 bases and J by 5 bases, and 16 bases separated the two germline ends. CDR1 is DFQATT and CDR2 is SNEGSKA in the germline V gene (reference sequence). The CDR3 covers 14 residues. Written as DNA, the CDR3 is TGCAGTGCTAGTTGGACGAACTTATTGTATGGCTACACCTTC. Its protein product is CSASWTNLLYGYTF.

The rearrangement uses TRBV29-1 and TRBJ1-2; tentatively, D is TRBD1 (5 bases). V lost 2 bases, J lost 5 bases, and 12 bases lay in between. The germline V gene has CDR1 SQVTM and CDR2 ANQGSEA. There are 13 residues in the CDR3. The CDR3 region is CSVEYRGLYGYTF. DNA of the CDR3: TGCAGCGTTGAATATCGGGGCCTATATGGCTACACCTTC.

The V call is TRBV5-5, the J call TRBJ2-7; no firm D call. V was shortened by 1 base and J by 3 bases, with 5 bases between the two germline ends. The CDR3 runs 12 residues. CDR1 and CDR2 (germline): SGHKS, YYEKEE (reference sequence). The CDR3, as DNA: TGTGCCAGCAGCTTGAATCTCTACGAGCAGTACTTC. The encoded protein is CASSLNLYEQYF.

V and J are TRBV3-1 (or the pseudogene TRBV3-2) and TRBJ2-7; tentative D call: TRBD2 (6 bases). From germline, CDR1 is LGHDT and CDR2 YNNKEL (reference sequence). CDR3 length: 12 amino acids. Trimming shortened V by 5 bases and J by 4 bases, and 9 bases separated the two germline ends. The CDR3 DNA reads TGTGCCAGCAGCGTCGGGGGTTACGAGCAGTACTTC. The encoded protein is CASSVGGYEQYF.

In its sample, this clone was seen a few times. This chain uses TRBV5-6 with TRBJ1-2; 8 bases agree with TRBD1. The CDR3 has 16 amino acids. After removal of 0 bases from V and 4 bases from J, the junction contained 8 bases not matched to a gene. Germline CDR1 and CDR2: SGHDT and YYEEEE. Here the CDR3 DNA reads TGTGCCAGCAGCTTGGCAACCACGGGACAGGCCTATGGCTACACCTTC. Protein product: CASSLATTGQAYGYTF.

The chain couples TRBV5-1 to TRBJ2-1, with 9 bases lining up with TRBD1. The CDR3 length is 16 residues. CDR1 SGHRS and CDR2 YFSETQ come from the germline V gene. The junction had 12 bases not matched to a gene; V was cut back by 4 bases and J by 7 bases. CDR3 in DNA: TGCGCCAGCAGCGGGGTCCTGGGACAGGGTGTGAATGAGCAGTTCTTC. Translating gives CASSGVLGQGVNEQFF. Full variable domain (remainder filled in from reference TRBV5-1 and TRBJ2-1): KAGVTQTPRYLIKTRGQQVTLSCSPISGHRSVSWYQQTPGQGLQFLFEYFSETQRNKGNFPGRFSGRQFSNSRSEMNVSTLELGDSALYLCASSGVLGQGVNEQFFGPGTRLTVL.

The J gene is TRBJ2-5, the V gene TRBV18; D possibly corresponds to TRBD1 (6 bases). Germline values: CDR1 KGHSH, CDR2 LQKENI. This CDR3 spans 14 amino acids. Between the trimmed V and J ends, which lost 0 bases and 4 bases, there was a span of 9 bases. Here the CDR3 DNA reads TGTGCCAGCTCACCACCGGTCAGGGGAGAGACCCAGTACTTC. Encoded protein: CASSPPVRGETQYF.

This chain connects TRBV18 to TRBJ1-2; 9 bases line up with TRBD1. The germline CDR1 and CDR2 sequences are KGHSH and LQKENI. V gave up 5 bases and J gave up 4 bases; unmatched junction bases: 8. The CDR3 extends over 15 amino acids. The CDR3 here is CASSSEQGASYGYTF. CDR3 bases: TGTGCCAGCTCATCGGAACAGGGGGCAAGCTATGGCTACACCTTC.

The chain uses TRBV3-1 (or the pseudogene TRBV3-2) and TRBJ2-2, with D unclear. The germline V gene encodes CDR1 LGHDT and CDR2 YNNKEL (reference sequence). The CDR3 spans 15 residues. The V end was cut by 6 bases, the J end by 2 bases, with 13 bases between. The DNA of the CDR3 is TGTGCCAGCAGTTCCGACAACGAAAACACCGGGGAGCTGTTTTTT. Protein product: CASSSDNENTGELFF.

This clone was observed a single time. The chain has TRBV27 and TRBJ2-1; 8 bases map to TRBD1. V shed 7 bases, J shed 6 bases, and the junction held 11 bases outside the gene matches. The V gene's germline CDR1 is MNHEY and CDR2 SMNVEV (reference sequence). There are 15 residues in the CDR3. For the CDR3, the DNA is TGTGCCAGCACCACACTTCAGGGGGCCCCCAATGAGCAGTTCTTC. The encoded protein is CASTTLQGAPNEQFF.

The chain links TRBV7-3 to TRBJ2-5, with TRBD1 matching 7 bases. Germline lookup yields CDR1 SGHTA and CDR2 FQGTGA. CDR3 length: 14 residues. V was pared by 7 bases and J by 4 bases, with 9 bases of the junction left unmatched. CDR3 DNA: TGTGCCAGCAAACGGGACAGTTCGTCAGAGACCCAGTACTTC. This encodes CASKRDSSSETQYF.